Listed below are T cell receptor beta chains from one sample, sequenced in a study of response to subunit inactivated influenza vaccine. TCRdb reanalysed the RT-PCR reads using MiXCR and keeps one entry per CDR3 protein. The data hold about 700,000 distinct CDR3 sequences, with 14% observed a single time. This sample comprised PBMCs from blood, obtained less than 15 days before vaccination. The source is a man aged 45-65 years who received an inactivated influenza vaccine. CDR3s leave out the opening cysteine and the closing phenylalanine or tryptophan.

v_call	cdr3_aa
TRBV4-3	ASSQIRTSGYYEQY
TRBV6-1	ASRSRTSGIAYEQY
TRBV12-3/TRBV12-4	ASSLKMNTEAF
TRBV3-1	ASSQMGLAGELGTDTQY
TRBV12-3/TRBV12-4	ASSLGQGGPAGELF
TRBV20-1	SAAELGRTEAF
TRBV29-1	SPRQGGTQY
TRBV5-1	ASSLGTVSTDTQY
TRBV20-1	SALTQGADQETQY
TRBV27	ASSPQGEETQY
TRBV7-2	ASSQLAGYEQY
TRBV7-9	ASSLTTGRPYEQY
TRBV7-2	ASSISADTQY
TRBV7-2	ASSLGLAANEQF
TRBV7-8	ASSLAGLGGDQY
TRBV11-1	ASSLVFLGRDIVDIQY